This TCR beta chain emerged from a study of blood T cell repertoires in COVID-19. Overall study context: Acute-phase and convalescent COVID-19 samples originated in the United States, Italy and Spain.

Study processing details: Amplification of reference gene primers provided the estimated nucleated cell counts. TCRdb's table, derived via immunoSEQ multiplex PCR, lists solely in-frame clones and lacks some. D and trimming were read from the DNA, whereas the V and J calls and clone size are those reported in that table. The data contain hundreds of thousands of clones, about 85% of them seen just once; the ten biggest clones take up approximately 1.9%. This study enrolled people aged roughly 18 to 89 from about two dozen US geographic areas. Those designated as exposed participants met a COVID-19 case within 2 weeks before study entry. Sequencing input: PBMCs or T cells enriched from blood (not recorded which). The receptor was derived from a woman aged 25 to 39 who had been exposed to COVID-19.

CDR3 amino acids: CASSFGMNTEAFF. For the CDR3, the DNA is TGTGCCAGCAGCTTCGGGATGAACACTGAAGCTTTCTTT. The chain employs TRBV5-8 and TRBJ1-1; D unclear. The V end was cut by 2 bases, the J end by 0 bases, with 5 bases between. This CDR3 has 13 amino acids. The germline gives CDR1 SGHTS, CDR2 YDEGEE.